This TCR beta chain comes out of a study of cytomegalovirus exposure and HLA in healthy donors. The primer mix had 60 Vbeta and 13 Jbeta primers. Some clones are missing from TCRdb's copy, which holds only in-frame ones; the method was immunoSEQ multiplex PCR. The top ten hold around 4.8% of the sample, which has approximately 150,000 clones, approximately 80% seen once. The sequencing input was PBMCs. The sequence was collected from a man aged 18 to 30 in good health and CMV-seronegative.

CDR3 loop: CASSPNSGSRYEQYF. The CDR3 DNA reads TGTGCCAGCAGCCCTAATAGCGGGAGTAGGTACGAGCAGTACTTC. The chain carries TRBV7-3 and TRBJ2-7; TRBD2 aligns across 9 bases. This CDR3 is built from 15 residues. CDR1 and CDR2 (germline): SGHTA, FQGTGA. Losses at the gene ends were 5 bases for V and 4 bases for J; bases not matched to a gene: 9.